This is a list of T cell receptor beta chains from one sample in a study of metastatic and nonmetastatic thyroid tumors. Via MiXCR, TCRdb re-called the PCR reads. This table has tens of thousands of clones, 25% to 30% appearing once. Material for sequencing was blood. The receptors stem from a female donor with papillary thyroid cancer or a benign thyroid nodule (not recorded which). Some clones in this sample may be carry-over from other donors' samples. CDR3s include the opening cysteine and the closing phenylalanine or tryptophan. The order of the fields is J gene, V gene, D gene, clone size, CDR3 DNA, CDR3 protein. The D gene is left open where the match is weak. The size of a clone is reported for some rows only, either as once, few or many, or as a class for expanded clones.

j_call: TRBJ2-1
v_call: TRBV12-3/TRBV12-4
d_call: -
clone_size: many
cdr3_nt: TGTGCCAGCAGTTTAGTCAGTTACAATGAGCAGTTCTTC
cdr3_aa: CASSLVSYNEQFF

j_call: TRBJ2-3
v_call: TRBV25-1
d_call: -
clone_size: few
cdr3_nt: TGTGCCAGCAGTGATCCTATAATGGGGGTTGGAGATACGCAGTATTTT
cdr3_aa: CASSDPIMGVGDTQYF

j_call: TRBJ1-5
v_call: TRBV2
d_call: -
clone_size: -
cdr3_nt: TGTGCCAGCAGTGAAAGGGGAAATGTGGATCAGCCCCAGCATTTT
cdr3_aa: CASSERGNVDQPQHF

j_call: TRBJ2-5
v_call: TRBV5-5
d_call: TRBD1
clone_size: -
cdr3_nt: TGTGCCAGCTTAAGGACAGGGAAAAAAGAGACCCAGTACTTC
cdr3_aa: CASLRTGKKETQYF

j_call: TRBJ1-1
v_call: TRBV20-1
d_call: -
clone_size: -
cdr3_nt: TGCAGTGCTAGAGATCTAAGTCTTATGAACACTGAAGCTTTCTTT
cdr3_aa: CSARDLSLMNTEAFF

j_call: TRBJ2-5
v_call: TRBV2
d_call: -
clone_size: -
cdr3_nt: TGTGCCAGCAGTAAGGCAGCAAAAGAGACCCAGTACTTC
cdr3_aa: CASSKAAKETQYF

j_call: TRBJ2-2
v_call: TRBV11-2
d_call: TRBD2
clone_size: few
cdr3_nt: TGTGCCAGCAGCCAGCGGGAGCCTGACACCGGGGAGCTGTTTTTT
cdr3_aa: CASSQREPDTGELFF

j_call: TRBJ2-7
v_call: TRBV20-1
d_call: TRBD2
clone_size: -
cdr3_nt: TGCAGTGCTAGAGTCGGGACTAGCGGGACCAGCGAGCAGTACTTC
cdr3_aa: CSARVGTSGTSEQYF

j_call: TRBJ2-2
v_call: TRBV9
d_call: -
clone_size: -
cdr3_nt: TGTGCCAGCAGCGAACTAGGGGTCACCGGGGAGCTGTTTTTT
cdr3_aa: CASSELGVTGELFF

j_call: TRBJ2-7
v_call: TRBV5-1
d_call: -
clone_size: few
cdr3_nt: TGCGCCAGCAGCTTGGGAGGGGCTTCCTACGAGCAGTACTTC
cdr3_aa: CASSLGGASYEQYF

j_call: TRBJ1-1
v_call: TRBV9
d_call: -
clone_size: few
cdr3_nt: TGTGCCAGCAGCGCCGGAATAGATGAAGCTTTCTTT
cdr3_aa: CASSAGIDEAFF

j_call: TRBJ2-3
v_call: TRBV7-6
d_call: TRBD2
clone_size: -
cdr3_nt: TGTGCCAGCAGCTCCCCATACTCCCTAGCGGGAGGTACAGATACGCAGTATTTT
cdr3_aa: CASSSPYSLAGGTDTQYF

j_call: TRBJ2-1
v_call: TRBV6-1
d_call: TRBD1
clone_size: few
cdr3_nt: TGTGCCAGCAGAAGAGCTGGACAGGCTGTAGGTGAGCAGTTCTTC
cdr3_aa: CASRRAGQAVGEQFF

j_call: TRBJ1-2
v_call: TRBV9
d_call: TRBD1
clone_size: -
cdr3_nt: TGTGCCAGCAGCGCCACAGGGGGCGATGGCTACACCTTC
cdr3_aa: CASSATGGDGYTF

j_call: TRBJ1-3
v_call: TRBV19
d_call: -
clone_size: many
cdr3_nt: TGTGCCAGTAGCCCCACCTTGGGGACAGGAAACACCATATATTTT
cdr3_aa: CASSPTLGTGNTIYF

j_call: TRBJ2-7
v_call: TRBV10-1
d_call: -
clone_size: -
cdr3_nt: TGCGCCAGCACCTCGACAGACTCCTACGAGCAGTACTTC
cdr3_aa: CASTSTDSYEQYF

j_call: TRBJ2-1
v_call: TRBV7-8
d_call: TRBD2
clone_size: medium-sized
cdr3_nt: TGTGCCAGCAGCTTGGGACTAGCGGGTAGCTCCTACAATGAGCAGTTCTTC
cdr3_aa: CASSLGLAGSSYNEQFF

j_call: TRBJ2-7
v_call: TRBV6-2/TRBV6-3
d_call: TRBD1
clone_size: few
cdr3_nt: TGTGCCAGCCAGCGGACAGGGAAGCAGTACGAGCAGTACTTC
cdr3_aa: CASQRTGKQYEQYF

j_call: TRBJ1-2
v_call: TRBV20-1
d_call: -
clone_size: -
cdr3_nt: TGCAGTGCTAGAGATGGGGCCAAGGGCTACACCTTC
cdr3_aa: CSARDGAKGYTF

j_call: TRBJ2-7
v_call: TRBV11-2
d_call: -
clone_size: many
cdr3_nt: TGTGCCAGCAGCCGCTGGTCGAACGAGCAGTACTTC
cdr3_aa: CASSRWSNEQYF

j_call: TRBJ1-1
v_call: TRBV7-2
d_call: TRBD1
clone_size: many
cdr3_nt: TGTGCCAGCAGCACTCTGACAGGGGCTGAAGCTTTCTTT
cdr3_aa: CASSTLTGAEAFF

j_call: TRBJ2-1
v_call: TRBV24-1
d_call: -
clone_size: many
cdr3_nt: TGTGCCACCAGTGATTTAGATGTAGGGAACCTCGATGAGCAGTTCTTC
cdr3_aa: CATSDLDVGNLDEQFF

j_call: TRBJ2-5
v_call: TRBV6-1
d_call: -
clone_size: -
cdr3_nt: TGTGCCAGCAGTGGTTCAGTCACGTACCAAGAGACCCAGTACTTC
cdr3_aa: CASSGSVTYQETQYF

j_call: TRBJ1-4
v_call: TRBV5-4
d_call: TRBD1
clone_size: -
cdr3_nt: TGTGCCAGCAGCTACCAGGACAGGGGAAGTGAAAAACTGTTTTTT
cdr3_aa: CASSYQDRGSEKLFF

j_call: TRBJ2-3
v_call: TRBV30
d_call: -
clone_size: many
cdr3_nt: TGTGCCTGGAGTCCCTCAGATACGCAGTATTTT
cdr3_aa: CAWSPSDTQYF

j_call: TRBJ2-7
v_call: TRBV10-2
d_call: -
clone_size: medium-sized
cdr3_nt: TGCGCCAGCAGTGAGCTACACGAGCAGTACTTC
cdr3_aa: CASSELHEQYF

j_call: TRBJ1-6
v_call: TRBV5-6
d_call: -
clone_size: -
cdr3_nt: TGTGCCAGCAGCTTGGGTGGTATGAGGGGATCACCCCTCCACTTT
cdr3_aa: CASSLGGMRGSPLHF

j_call: TRBJ1-6
v_call: TRBV6-2/TRBV6-3
d_call: -
clone_size: few
cdr3_nt: TGTGCCAGCAGTTACGACAGGATAAGGTCACCCCTCCACTTT
cdr3_aa: CASSYDRIRSPLHF

j_call: TRBJ2-2
v_call: TRBV6-1
d_call: TRBD1
clone_size: many
cdr3_nt: TGTGCCAGCAGTTCAGGACAGGAGGACACCGGGGAGCTGTTTTTT
cdr3_aa: CASSSGQEDTGELFF

j_call: TRBJ2-1
v_call: TRBV6-1
d_call: TRBD2
clone_size: few
cdr3_nt: TGTGCCAGCAGGGCCGGGACTAGGATTGGGGGTGAGCAGTTCTTC
cdr3_aa: CASRAGTRIGGEQFF

j_call: TRBJ1-2
v_call: TRBV19
d_call: -
clone_size: -
cdr3_nt: TGTGCCAGTAGTACACGACCTCTTACCCTATCTAACTATGGCTACACCTTC
cdr3_aa: CASSTRPLTLSNYGYTF

j_call: TRBJ1-4
v_call: TRBV3-1
d_call: TRBD1
clone_size: -
cdr3_nt: TGTGCCAGCAGCCAAGCGGACAGGGGGGAAAAACTGTTTTTT
cdr3_aa: CASSQADRGEKLFF

j_call: TRBJ2-3
v_call: TRBV28
d_call: -
clone_size: -
cdr3_nt: TGTGCCAGCAGGGGGGGACAGAGCACAGATACGCAGTATTTT
cdr3_aa: CASRGGQSTDTQYF

j_call: TRBJ1-3
v_call: TRBV6-1
d_call: -
clone_size: medium-sized
cdr3_nt: TGTGCCAGCAGGGGGGTTGCAGGAAACACCATATATTTT
cdr3_aa: CASRGVAGNTIYF

j_call: TRBJ2-5
v_call: TRBV6-1
d_call: TRBD2
clone_size: few
cdr3_nt: TGTGCCAGCAGTTTGACTAGCGGGATAGGAGAGACCCAGTACTTC
cdr3_aa: CASSLTSGIGETQYF